This TCR beta chain emerged from a study of CD8 T cells in ankylosing spondylitis. Findings and caveats of the study: Characteristic, it appeared, of ankylosing spondylitis blood was a TCR beta motif of eight highly homologous variants. Clones linked to the disease showed a CD8+ phenotype. They occurred at relatively low frequencies in peripheral blood.

The CDR3 length is 12 residues. Germline assignment: CDR1 DFQATT and CDR2 SNEGSKA (reference sequence). The germline V and J ends were trimmed by 6 bases and 6 bases, with 14 bases remaining between them. TCRdb re-called the 5' RACE reads through MiXCR, storing one row per CDR3 protein. The sample lists 250,000 to 300,000 distinct CDR3 sequences, over 15% occurring once. This clonotype has a handful of counts. What it binds is not known. The receptor was derived from a male donor with ankylosing spondylitis or in good health (not recorded which). Sequencing used blood, either unsorted or a sorted T cell fraction (not recorded which). This chain connects TRBV20-1 to TRBJ2-5; D is uncertain. Here the CDR3 reads CSANRPQKTQYF. For the CDR3, the DNA is TGCAGTGCCAACCGCCCGCAAAAGACCCAGTACTTC.